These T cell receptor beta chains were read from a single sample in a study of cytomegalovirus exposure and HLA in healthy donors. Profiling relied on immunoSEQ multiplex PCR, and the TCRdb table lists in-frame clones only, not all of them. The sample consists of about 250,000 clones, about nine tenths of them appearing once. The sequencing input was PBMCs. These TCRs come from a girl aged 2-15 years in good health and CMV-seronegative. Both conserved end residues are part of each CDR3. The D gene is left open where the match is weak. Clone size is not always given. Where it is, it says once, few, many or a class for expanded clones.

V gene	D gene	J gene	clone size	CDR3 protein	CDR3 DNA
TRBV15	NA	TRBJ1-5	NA	CATSPDPGSNQPQHF	TGTGCCACCAGCCCCGATCCAGGTAGCAATCAGCCCCAGCATTTT
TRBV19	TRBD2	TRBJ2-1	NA	CASNSAGTSGMNEQFF	TGTGCCAGTAATTCTGCCGGGACTAGCGGCATGAATGAGCAGTTCTTC
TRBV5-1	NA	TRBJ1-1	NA	CASKAWEGTEAFF	TGCGCCAGCAAGGCTTGGGAGGGCACTGAAGCTTTCTTT
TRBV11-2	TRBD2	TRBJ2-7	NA	CASSSGTSGSYEQYF	TGTGCCAGCAGCTCGGGGACTAGCGGCTCCTACGAGCAGTACTTC
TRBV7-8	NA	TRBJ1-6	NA	CASSPTPGATNSPLHF	TGTGCCAGCAGCCCGACACCAGGGGCTACAAATTCACCCCTCCACTTT
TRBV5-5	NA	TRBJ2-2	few	CASSLSVPTGELFF	TGTGCCAGCAGCTTGTCGGTGCCAACCGGGGAGCTGTTTTTT
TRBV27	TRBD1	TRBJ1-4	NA	CASRTGVLPNEKLFF	TGTGCCAGCAGAACAGGGGTACTACCTAATGAAAAACTGTTTTTT
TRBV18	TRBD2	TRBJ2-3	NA	CASSPSGDWSTDTQYF	TGTGCCAGCTCACCTAGCGGGGACTGGAGCACAGATACGCAGTATTTT
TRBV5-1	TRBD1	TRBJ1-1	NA	CASSSGTGGGEAFF	TGCGCCAGCAGCTCGGGGACAGGGGGCGGTGAAGCTTTCTTT
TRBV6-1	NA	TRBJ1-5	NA	CASSAAGFNQPQHF	TGTGCCAGCAGTGCCGCAGGGTTCAATCAGCCCCAGCATTTT
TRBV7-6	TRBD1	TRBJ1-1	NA	CASSPGDRNTEAFF	TGTGCCAGCAGCCCAGGGGACAGAAACACTGAAGCTTTCTTT
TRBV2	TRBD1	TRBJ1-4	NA	CASSEISGGFSNEKLFF	TGTGCCAGCAGTGAAATCTCAGGGGGTTTTTCTAATGAAAAACTGTTTTTT
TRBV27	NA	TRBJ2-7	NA	CASSLDQGTHEQYF	TGTGCCAGCAGTTTAGATCAGGGGACCCACGAGCAGTACTTC
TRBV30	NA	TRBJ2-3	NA	CAWGAADTQYF	TGTGCCTGGGGGGCAGCAGATACGCAGTATTTT
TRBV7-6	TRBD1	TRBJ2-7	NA	CASSLETGGYEQYF	TGTGCCAGCAGCTTAGAGACAGGGGGCTACGAGCAGTACTTC
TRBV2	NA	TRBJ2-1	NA	CASTELAIPNNEQFF	TGTGCCAGCACGGAACTAGCAATACCGAACAATGAGCAGTTCTTC
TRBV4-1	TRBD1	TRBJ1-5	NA	CASSQTQGNQPQHF	TGCGCCAGCAGCCAGACACAGGGGAATCAGCCCCAGCATTTT
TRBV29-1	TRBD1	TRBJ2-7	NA	CSVLGQGDEQYF	TGCAGCGTTTTGGGACAGGGCGACGAGCAGTACTTC
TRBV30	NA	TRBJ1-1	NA	CAWSVAGYTEAFF	TGTGCCTGGAGTGTGGCGGGTTACACTGAAGCTTTCTTT
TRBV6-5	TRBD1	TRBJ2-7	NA	CASSYGTGPAEQYF	TGTGCCAGCAGTTACGGGACAGGGCCTGCCGAGCAGTACTTC
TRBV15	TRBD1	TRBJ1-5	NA	CATRPGDRRSTRQPQHF	TGTGCCACCAGGCCCGGGGACAGACGGTCCACCAGACAGCCCCAGCATTTT
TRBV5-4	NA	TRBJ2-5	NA	CASSLEINEVAETQYF	TGTGCCAGCAGCTTGGAGATTAACGAGGTTGCGGAGACCCAGTACTTC
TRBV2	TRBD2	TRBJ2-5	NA	CVSTFNGGTQETQYF	TGTGTCAGCACTTTTAACGGGGGGACCCAAGAGACCCAGTACTTC
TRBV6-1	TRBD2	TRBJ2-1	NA	CASRETSERYNEQFF	TGTGCCAGCAGGGAAACTAGCGAGCGATACAATGAGCAGTTCTTC